The rows below give T cell receptor beta chains drawn from one sample of a study of T cells after yellow fever vaccination. MiXCR, applied by TCRdb to the 5' RACE reads, yields one record per CDR3 protein. This table holds some 160,000 distinct CDR3 sequences, 7% to 10% found once. The source material was CD8+ T cells sorted from PBMCs, sampled 45 days after the yellow fever booster vaccination. The source of these receptors is a man aged 18-30 years who received the YFV17D yellow fever vaccine. The CDR3 runs from the conserved cysteine through the conserved F or W. Each record gives: V gene, D gene, CDR3 length, clone size, J gene, CDR3 DNA, CDR3 protein. D genes are given only for firm matches. The size of a clone is reported for some rows only, either as once, few or many, or as a class for expanded clones.

V gene: TRBV12-5
D gene: NA
CDR3 length: 12
clone size: NA
J gene: TRBJ1-5
CDR3 DNA: TGTGCTAGTAGTGGCCTTGCGAGGCCCCAGCATTTT
CDR3 protein: CASSGLARPQHF

V gene: TRBV12-3/TRBV12-4
D gene: NA
CDR3 length: 14
clone size: NA
J gene: TRBJ2-1
CDR3 DNA: TGTGCCAGCAGCCAACAGGGTTCAATGCATGAGCAGTTCTTC
CDR3 protein: CASSQQGSMHEQFF

V gene: TRBV7-2
D gene: NA
CDR3 length: 16
clone size: NA
J gene: TRBJ2-4
CDR3 DNA: TGTGCCAGCAGCTTAGTAACCCTAGGCTGGTCGGGCATTCAGTACTTC
CDR3 protein: CASSLVTLGWSGIQYF

V gene: TRBV2
D gene: NA
CDR3 length: 15
clone size: many
J gene: TRBJ2-2
CDR3 DNA: TGTGCCAGCAGATATGGGACGGCGAACACCGGGGAGCTGTTTTTT
CDR3 protein: CASRYGTANTGELFF

V gene: TRBV7-9
D gene: NA
CDR3 length: 12
clone size: NA
J gene: TRBJ1-1
CDR3 DNA: TGTGCCAGCAGCTTATCGGCCTCTGAAGCTTTCTTT
CDR3 protein: CASSLSASEAFF

V gene: TRBV4-1
D gene: NA
CDR3 length: 16
clone size: few
J gene: TRBJ2-3
CDR3 DNA: TGCGCCAGCAGCCAAGAAAGGCAGGGATCAACAGATACGCAGTATTTT
CDR3 protein: CASSQERQGSTDTQYF

V gene: TRBV4-1
D gene: NA
CDR3 length: 12
clone size: NA
J gene: TRBJ2-7
CDR3 DNA: TGCGCCAGCAGCCATGGGCGGGGCGAGCAGTACTTC
CDR3 protein: CASSHGRGEQYF

V gene: TRBV15
D gene: NA
CDR3 length: 14
clone size: few
J gene: TRBJ1-5
CDR3 DNA: TGTGCCACCAGGATTAGGGCAGACAATCAGCCCCAGCATTTT
CDR3 protein: CATRIRADNQPQHF

V gene: TRBV4-1
D gene: NA
CDR3 length: 17
clone size: NA
J gene: TRBJ1-2
CDR3 DNA: TGCGCCAGCAGCCAAGTTCTCGTCGTGACCCGGGAGGGAGGCTACACCTTC
CDR3 protein: CASSQVLVVTREGGYTF

V gene: TRBV3-1
D gene: NA
CDR3 length: 13
clone size: few
J gene: TRBJ2-5
CDR3 DNA: TGTGCCAGCAGCCTTGCAAACGAAGAGACCCAGTACTTC
CDR3 protein: CASSLANEETQYF

V gene: TRBV28
D gene: NA
CDR3 length: 14
clone size: NA
J gene: TRBJ1-6
CDR3 DNA: TGTGCCAGCAGTTTATGGGACAGAAATTCACCCCTCCACTTT
CDR3 protein: CASSLWDRNSPLHF

V gene: TRBV3-1
D gene: NA
CDR3 length: 18
clone size: NA
J gene: TRBJ1-6
CDR3 DNA: TGTGCCAGCAGCCAAACCCCCAGCACAGGGATGGATAATTCACCCCTCCACTTT
CDR3 protein: CASSQTPSTGMDNSPLHF

V gene: TRBV6-2/TRBV6-3
D gene: TRBD1
CDR3 length: 19
clone size: few
J gene: TRBJ2-1
CDR3 DNA: TGTGCCAGCAGTTACTCGACGGGACAGGGTTTCATTAAGAACAATGAGCAGTTCTTC
CDR3 protein: CASSYSTGQGFIKNNEQFF

V gene: TRBV4-3
D gene: TRBD2
CDR3 length: 16
clone size: few
J gene: TRBJ2-3
CDR3 DNA: TGCGCCAGCAGCCAAGATTGGGGGACTAGATCAGATACGCAGTATTTT
CDR3 protein: CASSQDWGTRSDTQYF

V gene: TRBV5-4
D gene: NA
CDR3 length: 15
clone size: few
J gene: TRBJ2-3
CDR3 DNA: TGTGCCAGCAGCTTGGGGGCTGGCAGCACAGATACGCAGTATTTT
CDR3 protein: CASSLGAGSTDTQYF

V gene: TRBV29-1
D gene: TRBD2
CDR3 length: 15
clone size: NA
J gene: TRBJ2-1
CDR3 DNA: TGCAGCGTTGAAGGAGTTAGCGGGGCCCACAATGAGCAGTTCTTC
CDR3 protein: CSVEGVSGAHNEQFF

V gene: TRBV19
D gene: TRBD2
CDR3 length: 14
clone size: few
J gene: TRBJ2-7
CDR3 DNA: TGTGCCAGTAGTATAGCCGGACTAGTCTACGAGCAGTACTTC
CDR3 protein: CASSIAGLVYEQYF

V gene: TRBV28
D gene: NA
CDR3 length: 12
clone size: few
J gene: TRBJ1-6
CDR3 DNA: TGTGCCAGCAGTGGTCCGAGGGGACCCCTCCACTTT
CDR3 protein: CASSGPRGPLHF

V gene: TRBV7-2
D gene: TRBD1
CDR3 length: 14
clone size: NA
J gene: TRBJ1-2
CDR3 DNA: TGTGCCAGCAGCTTAGGGACAGGACCATATGGCTACACCTTC
CDR3 protein: CASSLGTGPYGYTF

V gene: TRBV7-9
D gene: NA
CDR3 length: 14
clone size: few
J gene: TRBJ2-5
CDR3 DNA: TGTGCCAGCAGGCCTTCCTACCCCCAAGAGACCCAGTACTTC
CDR3 protein: CASRPSYPQETQYF

V gene: TRBV6-4
D gene: NA
CDR3 length: 14
clone size: many
J gene: TRBJ2-3
CDR3 DNA: TGTGCCAGCAGTGACTCGAGGTACACAGATACGCAGTATTTT
CDR3 protein: CASSDSRYTDTQYF

V gene: TRBV9
D gene: NA
CDR3 length: 14
clone size: NA
J gene: TRBJ2-1
CDR3 DNA: TGTGCCAGCAGCGTAGCTACTGCGGGGAGTGAGCAGTTCTTC
CDR3 protein: CASSVATAGSEQFF

V gene: TRBV6-5
D gene: NA
CDR3 length: 17
clone size: few
J gene: TRBJ1-1
CDR3 DNA: TGTGCCAGCAGTTACTCCTTCGGGCAGGGGATAGCCACTGAAGCTTTCTTT
CDR3 protein: CASSYSFGQGIATEAFF

V gene: TRBV2
D gene: NA
CDR3 length: 14
clone size: NA
J gene: TRBJ2-5
CDR3 DNA: TGTGCCAGCAGTGAAGCTATCTGGGAAGAGACCCAGTACTTC
CDR3 protein: CASSEAIWEETQYF

V gene: TRBV7-6
D gene: TRBD2
CDR3 length: 14
clone size: NA
J gene: TRBJ2-5
CDR3 DNA: TGTGCCAGCAGCCTTAGCGGGGGCACAGGGACCCAGTACTTC
CDR3 protein: CASSLSGGTGTQYF

V gene: TRBV6-5
D gene: NA
CDR3 length: 14
clone size: few
J gene: TRBJ2-4
CDR3 DNA: TGTGCCAGCAGTTACGACGGGACGTTCAGCACTCAGTACTTC
CDR3 protein: CASSYDGTFSTQYF

V gene: TRBV7-2
D gene: TRBD1
CDR3 length: 16
clone size: few
J gene: TRBJ2-5
CDR3 DNA: TGTGCCAGCAGCCGGGAAGGGGGCGCCGTGGTGGAGACCCAGTACTTC
CDR3 protein: CASSREGGAVVETQYF

V gene: TRBV14
D gene: NA
CDR3 length: 13
clone size: NA
J gene: TRBJ1-2
CDR3 DNA: TGTGCCAGCAGCCCCTCCAGGGGCAGTGGCTACACCTTC
CDR3 protein: CASSPSRGSGYTF

V gene: TRBV4-3
D gene: NA
CDR3 length: 17
clone size: NA
J gene: TRBJ1-4
CDR3 DNA: TGCGCCAGCAGCCAAGATATGGCGGATACTTTTGATGAAAAACTGTTTTTT
CDR3 protein: CASSQDMADTFDEKLFF

V gene: TRBV6-4
D gene: TRBD2
CDR3 length: 15
clone size: NA
J gene: TRBJ2-1
CDR3 DNA: TGTGCCAGCAGTGACGGTAGCGGGAGCTACAATGAGCAGTTCTTC
CDR3 protein: CASSDGSGSYNEQFF

V gene: TRBV5-1
D gene: TRBD1
CDR3 length: 15
clone size: NA
J gene: TRBJ2-1
CDR3 DNA: TGCGCCAGCAGCCCCGGGACAGGGGGCCAAAATGAGCAGTTCTTC
CDR3 protein: CASSPGTGGQNEQFF

V gene: TRBV27
D gene: NA
CDR3 length: 15
clone size: few
J gene: TRBJ2-3
CDR3 DNA: TGTGCCAGCGCGGTTACAGGGACTAGCACAGATACGCAGTATTTT
CDR3 protein: CASAVTGTSTDTQYF

V gene: TRBV9
D gene: NA
CDR3 length: 17
clone size: NA
J gene: TRBJ2-1
CDR3 DNA: TGTGCCAGCAGCTCGAGGGGACTCCCGGCTATCTACAATGAGCAGTTCTTC
CDR3 protein: CASSSRGLPAIYNEQFF

V gene: TRBV12-3/TRBV12-4
D gene: NA
CDR3 length: 13
clone size: NA
J gene: TRBJ2-2
CDR3 DNA: TGTGCCAGCAGCCCTCTTAACACCGGGGAGCTGTTTTTT
CDR3 protein: CASSPLNTGELFF

V gene: TRBV5-5
D gene: NA
CDR3 length: 15
clone size: NA
J gene: TRBJ2-2
CDR3 DNA: TGTGCCAGCAGCTTGGCCCCTAGCATGGCCGGGGAGCTGTTTTTT
CDR3 protein: CASSLAPSMAGELFF

V gene: TRBV29-1
D gene: TRBD2
CDR3 length: 12
clone size: few
J gene: TRBJ2-2
CDR3 DNA: TGCAGCGTTGCCGGGGGGACCGGGGAGCTGTTTTTT
CDR3 protein: CSVAGGTGELFF

V gene: TRBV6-6
D gene: NA
CDR3 length: 13
clone size: NA
J gene: TRBJ2-7
CDR3 DNA: TGTGCCAGCAGTTACTCGTGGCGGAACGAGCAGTACTTC
CDR3 protein: CASSYSWRNEQYF

V gene: TRBV6-5
D gene: TRBD2
CDR3 length: 15
clone size: NA
J gene: TRBJ2-3
CDR3 DNA: TGTGCCAGCAGTTACTCTAGCGGGGGCTCAGATACGCAGTATTTT
CDR3 protein: CASSYSSGGSDTQYF

V gene: TRBV19
D gene: NA
CDR3 length: 15
clone size: NA
J gene: TRBJ2-6
CDR3 DNA: TGTGCCAGTTCTACAGCAGAAACTGGGGCCAACGTCCTGACTTTC
CDR3 protein: CASSTAETGANVLTF

V gene: TRBV2
D gene: TRBD2
CDR3 length: 16
clone size: NA
J gene: TRBJ2-3
CDR3 DNA: TGTGCCAGCAGGTTGACTAGCGGGGGGGCCACAGATACGCAGTATTTT
CDR3 protein: CASRLTSGGATDTQYF

V gene: TRBV7-9
D gene: NA
CDR3 length: 14
clone size: many
J gene: TRBJ2-1
CDR3 DNA: TGTGCCAGCAGCTTACAGGAGCTTTACAATGAGCAGTTCTTC
CDR3 protein: CASSLQELYNEQFF

V gene: TRBV6-6
D gene: NA
CDR3 length: 14
clone size: NA
J gene: TRBJ1-5
CDR3 DNA: TGTGCCAGCAGTTCCGGGAGTAGCAATCAGCCCCAGCATTTT
CDR3 protein: CASSSGSSNQPQHF

V gene: TRBV4-1
D gene: NA
CDR3 length: 15
clone size: NA
J gene: TRBJ1-2
CDR3 DNA: TGCGCCAGCAGCCAAGGCAGAACAGGGTTGGCTGGCTACACCTTC
CDR3 protein: CASSQGRTGLAGYTF

V gene: TRBV7-8
D gene: TRBD2
CDR3 length: 15
clone size: NA
J gene: TRBJ2-1
CDR3 DNA: TGTGCCAGCAGCTTAAGGGCTAGCGGGGGCACCCAGCAGTCCTTC
CDR3 protein: CASSLRASGGTQQSF

V gene: TRBV13
D gene: TRBD1
CDR3 length: 17
clone size: NA
J gene: TRBJ1-2
CDR3 DNA: TGTGCCAGCAGCGCGACAGGGGTCGGGGTTTCCAACTATGGCTACACCTTC
CDR3 protein: CASSATGVGVSNYGYTF

V gene: TRBV12-3/TRBV12-4
D gene: TRBD1
CDR3 length: 14
clone size: NA
J gene: TRBJ1-4
CDR3 DNA: TGTGCCAGCACCCCCGGGACAGGGGCGGAAAAACTGTTTTTT
CDR3 protein: CASTPGTGAEKLFF

V gene: TRBV5-1
D gene: NA
CDR3 length: 15
clone size: many
J gene: TRBJ2-1
CDR3 DNA: TGCGCCAGTAGTGCGGCCGTCCTCACAAACAATGAGCAGTTCTTC
CDR3 protein: CASSAAVLTNNEQFF

V gene: TRBV6-5
D gene: NA
CDR3 length: 12
clone size: NA
J gene: TRBJ1-1
CDR3 DNA: TGTGCCAGCAGTTACAACGGGGGTGAAGCTTTCTTT
CDR3 protein: CASSYNGGEAFF

V gene: TRBV2
D gene: NA
CDR3 length: 16
clone size: many
J gene: TRBJ1-5
CDR3 DNA: TGTGCCAGCAGTGAAGGTGAGGGATATAGCAATCAGCCCCAGCATTTT
CDR3 protein: CASSEGEGYSNQPQHF

V gene: TRBV6-2/TRBV6-3
D gene: NA
CDR3 length: 16
clone size: NA
J gene: TRBJ2-3
CDR3 DNA: TGTGCCAGCAGTATAGGGTCGGGGGTCAGCACAGATACGCAGTATTTT
CDR3 protein: CASSIGSGVSTDTQYF

V gene: TRBV20-1
D gene: TRBD2
CDR3 length: 13
clone size: NA
J gene: TRBJ2-5
CDR3 DNA: TGCAGTGCTAGCGGGGGGAACCAAGAGACCCAGTACTTC
CDR3 protein: CSASGGNQETQYF

V gene: TRBV9
D gene: NA
CDR3 length: 14
clone size: many
J gene: TRBJ2-3
CDR3 DNA: TGTGCCAGCAGCCTAGACTCCCCAACAGATACGCAGTATTTT
CDR3 protein: CASSLDSPTDTQYF

V gene: TRBV4-3
D gene: NA
CDR3 length: 15
clone size: few
J gene: TRBJ2-5
CDR3 DNA: TGCGCCAGCAGCCAAGATTTAACTCCGCAAGAGACCCAGTACTTC
CDR3 protein: CASSQDLTPQETQYF